This T cell receptor beta chain comes out of a study of blood T cells in healthy people across ages. Background on the study: There was about one barcoded beta molecule captured by template switching per two T cells.

It was with a sample-barcoded 5' primer and a J-beta primer mix that a second PCR of about 7 to 12 cycles was run. MiXCR, run by TCRdb on the 5' RACE reads, gives a single entry per CDR3 protein. The sample has some 700,000 distinct CDR3 sequences; approximately 22% are singletons. Donors ranged from about 6 to 95 years old and were healthy Caucasians in Russia. A minimum of 6 micrograms of total RNA was extracted per sample. Trimming stripped 10 bases from V and 3 bases from J, with 12 bases between. Germline lookup yields CDR1 WSHSY and CDR2 SAAADI. The CDR3 has 12 amino acids. Study-wide points: Conclusively comparing naive with antigen-experienced cells was impossible with unsorted PBMCs.

This clonotype was observed a few times. Its antigen is not known. Sequences were obtained from blood. The TCR was taken from a man in his 70s in good health. This rearrangement joins TRBV10-2 to TRBJ1-2; D perhaps matches TRBD1 (5 bases). CDR3 coding DNA: TGCGCCACCGGGGGGACTTACTATGGCTACACCTTC. Translating gives CATGGTYYGYTF.